A selection of T cell receptor beta chains follows, all from one sample in a study of beta chain features in type 1 diabetes. Here immunoSEQ multiplex PCR was the method, and the copy in TCRdb shows in-frame clones only, minus some. The sample includes roughly 150,000 clones, approximately 7.8% seen only once; the top ten take 0.94%. The sequencing sample was made of central memory CD4+ T cells from blood. The receptors here all came from a woman in her forties with type 1 diabetes. Both conserved end residues are part of each CDR3. The D gene is left open where the match is weak. The listing skips clone size in some rows; elsewhere it reads once, few, many or a size class.

V gene: TRBV30
clone size: few
D gene: .
J gene: TRBJ1-1
CDR3 protein: CAWSVWGISTEAFF
CDR3 DNA: TGTGCCTGGAGTGTCTGGGGCATATCCACTGAAGCTTTCTTT

V gene: TRBV6-6
clone size: few
D gene: TRBD1
J gene: TRBJ1-5
CDR3 protein: CASSYSRDRGNQPQHF
CDR3 DNA: TGTGCCAGCAGTTACTCGAGGGACAGGGGCAATCAGCCCCAGCATTTT

V gene: TRBV5-1
clone size: few
D gene: TRBD2
J gene: TRBJ2-1
CDR3 protein: CASSLNVGAGGPREQFF
CDR3 DNA: TGCGCCAGCAGCCTAAACGTGGGAGCGGGAGGGCCGAGAGAGCAGTTCTTC

V gene: TRBV5-5
clone size: .
D gene: TRBD1
J gene: TRBJ2-1
CDR3 protein: CASSMNRQGRQFF
CDR3 DNA: TGTGCCAGCAGCATGAACCGACAGGGCCGGCAGTTCTTC

V gene: TRBV2
clone size: few
D gene: TRBD2
J gene: TRBJ2-7
CDR3 protein: CASTSGRQVEQYF
CDR3 DNA: TGTGCCAGCACTAGCGGGAGACAGGTCGAGCAGTACTTC

V gene: TRBV7-2
clone size: .
D gene: .
J gene: TRBJ1-6
CDR3 protein: CASSLAKTATNSPLHF
CDR3 DNA: TGTGCCAGCAGCTTAGCAAAAACAGCTACTAATTCACCCCTCCACTTT

V gene: TRBV7-2
clone size: few
D gene: .
J gene: TRBJ2-5
CDR3 protein: CASSWKGRETQYF
CDR3 DNA: TGTGCCAGCAGCTGGAAGGGGAGGGAGACCCAGTACTTC

V gene: TRBV4-3
clone size: few
D gene: TRBD2
J gene: TRBJ2-5
CDR3 protein: CASSQGRTRRGDQETQYF
CDR3 DNA: TGCGCCAGCAGCCAAGGGCGGACTAGAAGGGGAGATCAAGAGACCCAGTACTTC

V gene: TRBV9
clone size: .
D gene: TRBD1
J gene: TRBJ1-2
CDR3 protein: CASSVGGGTAYGYTF
CDR3 DNA: TGTGCCAGCAGCGTAGGAGGAGGGACAGCTTATGGCTACACCTTC

V gene: TRBV4-1
clone size: .
D gene: TRBD2
J gene: TRBJ2-1
CDR3 protein: CASSQFGTSDGEQFF
CDR3 DNA: TGCGCCAGCAGCCAATTCGGGACTAGCGACGGTGAGCAGTTCTTC